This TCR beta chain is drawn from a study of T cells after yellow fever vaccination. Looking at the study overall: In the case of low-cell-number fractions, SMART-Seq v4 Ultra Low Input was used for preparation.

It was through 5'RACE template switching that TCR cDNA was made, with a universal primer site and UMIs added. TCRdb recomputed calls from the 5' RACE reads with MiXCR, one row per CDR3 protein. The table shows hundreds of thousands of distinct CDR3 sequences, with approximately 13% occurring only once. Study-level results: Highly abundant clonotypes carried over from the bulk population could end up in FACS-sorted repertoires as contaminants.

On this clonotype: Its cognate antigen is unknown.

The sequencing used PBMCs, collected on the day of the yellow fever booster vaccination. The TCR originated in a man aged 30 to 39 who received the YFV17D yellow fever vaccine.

As DNA, the CDR3 is TGTGCCAGTAAACTAGCGGGGGCAGCCTACAATGAGCAGTTCTTC. This codes for CASKLAGAAYNEQFF. The V call is TRBV19, the J call TRBJ2-1; 11 bases fit TRBD2. CDR3 length equals 15 residues. Trimming cost V 7 bases and J 2 bases; bases outside gene matches: 4. In germline, CDR1 is LNHDA, CDR2 SQIVND (reference sequence).